Below, 20 T cell receptor beta chains from the same sample are listed, as sequenced in a study of regulatory T cells in long-lasting Graves disease. CDR3 regions were amplified by Arm-PCR using iRepertoire HTBI primers to build TCR beta libraries. TCRdb re-called the multiplex PCR reads through MiXCR, storing one row per CDR3 protein. Seen here are about 540,000 distinct CDR3 sequences, approximately 13% observed once, and the top ten hold roughly a tenth. Indicated time point: newly diagnosed GD, antithyroid drugs for less than 3 months. The TCR library used RNA extracted from PBMCs. These sequences were also reported in another study, on T cells in Graves' hyperthyroidism and ophthalmopathy.

The input for sequencing was peripheral blood mononuclear cells (PBMCs), taken at new diagnosis, from a patient treated with antithyroid drugs. Receptors originate from a man aged 25 to 40 with Graves disease.

At least ten counts were recorded for this clonotype. Germline and junction disagree at one end, which may indicate a read error. V and J are TRBV5-1 and TRBJ2-3; 7 bases are shared with TRBD2. CDR3 length: 16 residues. The germline gives CDR1 SGHRS, CDR2 YFSETQ. CDR3 bases: TGCGCCAGCAGCTTGGAGGTGGCGGGAGACACAGATTCGCAGTATTTT. Protein sequence: CASSLEVAGDTDSQYF.

This clonotype appeared many times. The chain has TRBV5-1 and TRBJ2-7; 7 bases fit TRBD1. CDR3 length equals 14 residues. Germline CDR1 and CDR2: SGHRS and YFSETQ. The V gene end was trimmed by 4 bases and the J gene end by 6 bases; junction bases not matched to a gene: 10. The CDR3, as DNA: TGCGCCAGCAGCGAAGGGGGCGGCGGGCCCGAGCAGTACTTC. This translates into CASSEGGGGPEQYF.

This clonotype has a handful of counts. The chain links TRBV20-1 to TRBJ2-3, with D possibly matching TRBD2 (6 bases). The V end was cut by 3 bases, the J end by 4 bases, with 11 bases between. The CDR3 runs to 13 residues. CDR1 and CDR2 (germline): DFQATT, SNEGSKA (reference sequence). The CDR3 nucleotides read TGCAGTGCTAGGGGGGACTGGGCAGATACGCAGTATTTT. Translating it yields CSARGDWADTQYF.

This clonotype has at least ten counts. The V and J genes are TRBV29-1 and TRBJ2-7; D assignment may be TRBD1 or TRBD2 (7 bases each). This CDR3 contains 13 residues. Germline CDR1 and CDR2: SQVTM and ANQGSEA. Trimming removed 6 bases from V and 5 bases from J, with 17 bases in between. This CDR3 reads CSVGEGARNEQYF. CDR3 nucleotide sequence: TGCAGCGTGGGGGAGGGGGCGCGGAACGAGCAGTACTTC.

This clonotype has a count of ten or more. The chain joins TRBV10-3 to TRBJ1-5; D not certain. The CDR3 consists of 14 residues. Trimming took 6 bases from V and 0 from J, leaving 9 bases between them. In germline, CDR1 is ENHRY, CDR2 SYGVKD. The CDR3 bases are TGTGCCATCAGCGCACAGAATAGCAATCAGCCCCAGCATTTT. Translated, it gives CAISAQNSNQPQHF.

Comments on this clonotype: A single base separates this from a much larger clone, so it may be a read error. The rearrangement links TRBV6-1 to TRBJ2-1, with D maybe TRBD1 (5 bases). The CDR3 has 16 residues. Germline-derived CDR1 and CDR2 are MNHNS and SASEGT. V was shortened by 1 base and J by 1 base, with 11 bases between the two germline ends. CDR3: CASSEEQAGSYNEQFF. CDR3 sequence (DNA): TGTGCCAGCAGTGAAGAGCAGGCAGGGTCCTACAATGAGCAGTTCTTC.

The chain combines TRBV6-1 with TRBJ2-3; 7 bases are a match to TRBD1. V lost 6 bases and J lost 6; bases outside the gene matches: 9. From germline, CDR1 is MNHNS and CDR2 SASEGT. CDR3 size: 14 residues. The CDR3 here is CASSPGQVRDTQYF. The CDR3 bases are TGTGCCAGCAGCCCCGGACAGGTTCGGGATACGCAGTATTTT.

This clonotype was seen many times. CDR3 in amino acids: CASSPGQFANTGELFF. The CDR3 bases are TGTGCCAGCAGCCCCGGACAGTTCGCGAACACCGGGGAGCTGTTTTTT. The J gene is TRBJ2-2, the V gene TRBV11-2; tentative D call: TRBD1 (6 bases). The CDR3 spans 16 residues. Germline V lookup: CDR1 SGHAT, CDR2 FQNNGV. Trimming removed 5 bases from V and 0 bases from J, with 13 bases in between. The variable domain in full, completed from reference TRBV11-2 and TRBJ2-2, reads EAGVAQSPRYKIIEKRQSVAFWCNPISGHATLYWYQQILGQGPKLLIQFQNNGVVDDSQLPKDRFSAERLKGVDSTLKIQPAKLEDSAVYLCASSPGQFANTGELFFGEGSRLTVL.

This clonotype was counted ten times or more. This sequence joins TRBV6-1 and TRBJ1-6; D is unclear. Germline-derived CDR1 and CDR2 are MNHNS and SASEGT. V lost 6 bases and J 6 bases, leaving 6 bases between the germline ends. The CDR3 is 12 amino acids. CDR3 region: CASSDLNSPLHF. CDR3 DNA: TGTGCCAGCAGCGACCTTAATTCACCCCTCCACTTT.

This clonotype was seen repeatedly, ten times or more. The V gene is TRBV5-1, the J gene TRBJ2-7, with D possibly called TRBD1 or TRBD2 (5 bases each). The CDR3 totals 15 residues. V shed 0 bases and J shed 0 bases, with 10 bases lying between them. Germline V gene data show CDR1 as SGHRS and CDR2 as YFSETQ. CDR3 amino acids: CASSLGRDLSYEQYF. The CDR3, as DNA: TGCGCCAGCAGCTTGGGAAGGGACCTCTCCTACGAGCAGTACTTC.

This clonotype was seen a handful of times. The chain is built from TRBV5-1 and TRBJ2-2; 10 nucleotides agree with TRBD2. The V gene's germline CDR1 is SGHRS and CDR2 YFSETQ. The V gene end was trimmed by 5 bases and the J gene end by 6 bases; junction bases not matched to a gene: 4. The CDR3 totals 14 residues. CDR3 sequence (DNA): TGCGCCAGCAGGCTAGCGGGAGTGTCCGGGGAGCTGTTTTTT. Translation: CASRLAGVSGELFF.

This clonotype has a count of ten or more. V and J are TRBV28 and TRBJ1-1; D remains unclear. The CDR3 is 12 residues long. CDR1 and CDR2 (germline): MDHEN, SYDVKM. V was trimmed by 5 bases and J by 6 bases, leaving 10 bases between them. The CDR3 DNA follows: TGTGCCAGCAGTGCCGTCCGGGCTGAAGCTTTCTTT. Amino acid sequence: CASSAVRAEAFF. The full variable domain, rest sourced from reference TRBV28 and TRBJ1-1, is DVKVTQSSRYLVKRTGEKVFLECVQDMDHENMFWYRQDPGLGLRLIYFSYDVKMKEKGDIPEGYSVSREKKERFSLILESASTNQTSMYLCASSAVRAEAFFGQGTRLTVV.

With respect to this clonotype: One end of the junction is discordant with germline, which a read error may explain. The chain couples TRBV24-1 to TRBJ1-5; unclear D gene. Germline-derived CDR1 and CDR2 are KGHDR and SFDVKD. The CDR3 is made up of 13 amino acids. The CDR3 DNA reads TGTGCCACCAGAGATTTAGAAGGTCAGCCCCAGCATTTT. Amino acid sequence: CATRDLEGQPQHF.

CDR3 protein: CASSYRVRDSPLHF. The CDR3 DNA reads as TGTGCCAGCAGTTACAGGGTTCGGGATTCACCCCTCCACTTT. The rearrangement joins TRBV6-5 to TRBJ1-6; no firm D call. The V end was cut by 2 bases, the J end by 8 bases, with 10 bases between. The CDR3 length is 14 residues. Germline V gene sequence: CDR1 MNHEY, CDR2 SVGAGI.

This clonotype appeared many times. The rearrangement joins TRBV30 to TRBJ1-2; D is ambiguous. V shed 4 bases and J shed 4 bases, with 16 bases lying between them. This CDR3 has 14 amino acids. Germline loops: CDR1 GTSNPN, CDR2 SVGIG (reference sequence). CDR3 bases: TGTGCCTGGAATATGGACTCCACCGGCTATGGCTACACCTTC. Its protein product is CAWNMDSTGYGYTF.

The chain employs TRBV18 and TRBJ2-5; tentative D call: TRBD2 (6 bases). The CDR3 spans 17 residues. The V end was cut by 1 base, the J end by 4 bases, with 19 bases between. The germline gives CDR1 KGHSH, CDR2 LQKENI. The DNA for the CDR3 is TGTGCCAGCTCACCACAGTCCGCGGGACTTGGGGGAGAGACCCAGTACTTC. Translating gives CASSPQSAGLGGETQYF.

In the case of this clonotype: A much larger clone lies a single base off, so this may be a read error. The chain employs TRBV3-1 and TRBJ2-1; D is undetermined. With 5 bases removed from V and 4 bases from J, the gap between germline ends came to 18 bases. The CDR3 is made up of 16 amino acids. Germline V gene lookup returns CDR1 LGHDT and CDR2 YNNKEL (reference sequence). The CDR3 region has the DNA TGTGCCAGCAGCTCCCACCGGCCGACTCCATACAATGAGCAGTTCTTC. Amino acid sequence: CASSSHRPTPYNEQFF.

This clonotype occurred many times. V gene TRBV10-1 combines with J gene TRBJ2-1; D possibly corresponds to TRBD1 (6 bases). In germline, CDR1 is WNHNN, CDR2 SYGVQD (reference sequence). The CDR3 loop spans 13 amino acids. V lost 6 bases to trimming and J lost 10 bases, with 16 bases between them. As DNA, the CDR3 is TGCGCCAGCAGCCCAATCGCCGGGACAGAGCAGTTCTTC. It translates to CASSPIAGTEQFF.

With respect to this clonotype: A much larger clone differs from this one at a single base, so this may be a read error. Here the CDR3 reads CSVASGKGEPFF. CDR3 nucleotide sequence: TGCAGCGTTGCTAGCGGTAAAGGGGAGCCGTTTTTT. The chain recombines TRBV29-1 with TRBJ2-2; TRBD2 aligns across 7 bases. This CDR3 has 12 amino acids. Germline CDR1 SQVTM, CDR2 ANQGSEA.

This clonotype was found many times. J is TRBJ1-2 and V is TRBV12-3 or TRBV12-4, with a tentative D call TRBD1 (5 bases). The CDR3 runs to 14 residues. V gave up 6 bases and J gave up 2 bases, with 13 bases separating them. The CDR3 DNA reads TGTGCCAGCAGCCAAAGGGGACGGAACTATGGCTACACCTTC. As protein: CASSQRGRNYGYTF.